One T cell receptor (beta chain) is described in this entry. V dropped 2 bases and J dropped 0 bases, with 11 bases sitting between them. The V gene's germline CDR1 is MNHEY and CDR2 SMNVEV (reference sequence). This CDR3 is built from 16 residues. TCRdb keeps only in-frame clones here, not all; method: immunoSEQ multiplex PCR. The table includes approximately 250,000 clones, around 80% detected once. This record belongs to a study of blood T cell repertoires in COVID-19. This clonotype was sampled from a man in his sixties with acute or convalescent COVID-19. The sample taken for sequencing was peripheral blood. The chain couples TRBV27 to TRBJ1-5; TRBD1 is a possible D gene (6 bases). The CDR3, as DNA: TGTGCCAGCAGTTTAGGTGGGGGCAGTAGCAATCAGCCCCAGCATTTT. Amino acids: CASSLGGGSSNQPQHF.